These 29 T cell receptor beta chains share one sample of origin, sequenced in a study of T cell repertoires in cytomegalovirus infection. In TCRdb, the reads were re-called with MiXCR into one record per CDR3 protein. Of 300,000 or so distinct CDR3 sequences detected, around 25% appear once; the ten largest clones hold approximately 15%. The source material was PBMCs. These receptors originate from a human donor in good health (CMV status not recorded). Some clones in this sample may be carry-over from other donors' samples.

The chain recombines TRBV29-1 with TRBJ1-2; 8 positions agree with TRBD1. CDR1 SQVTM and CDR2 ANQGSEA come from the germline V gene. The CDR3 extends over 14 amino acids. The J segment lost 8 bases and the V segment lost 0 bases, leaving 8 bases of the junction unmatched. As DNA, the CDR3 is TGCAGCGTTGAAGATCTGGACAGGGCTAGCGGCTACACCTTC. It is translated as CSVEDLDRASGYTF.

The chain joins TRBV4-3 to TRBJ2-3; D call uncertain. The V and J ends lost 1 base and 4 bases respectively, with 6 bases between them. Germline V CDR1 and CDR2: LGHNA, YSLEER. The CDR3 is 13 amino acids. CDR3 protein: CASSQVVADTQYF. The CDR3 DNA sequence: TGCGCCAGCAGCCAAGTGGTAGCAGATACGCAGTATTTT.

This clonotype has just a few counts. The rearrangement uses TRBV11-2 and TRBJ2-1; perhaps D is TRBD1 or TRBD2 (6 bases each). This CDR3 has 17 amino acids. V was pared by 0 bases and J by 0 bases, with 12 bases between. Germline V CDR1 and CDR2: SGHAT, FQNNGV. The CDR3 here is CASSLEGGHPSYNEQFF. The CDR3 DNA is TGTGCCAGCAGCTTAGAGGGGGGACACCCCTCCTACAATGAGCAGTTCTTC.

Only a few counts were recorded for this clonotype. The rearrangement joins TRBV5-8 to TRBJ1-5; D uncertain. Germline loops: CDR1 SGHTS, CDR2 YDEGEE. The V end lost 0 bases, the J end lost 5 bases, and 12 bases lay between the germline ends. The CDR3 has 15 amino acids. CDR3 amino acids: CASSLVGLVDQPQHF. For the CDR3, the DNA is TGTGCCAGCAGCTTGGTGGGCCTAGTCGATCAGCCCCAGCATTTT.

The V gene is TRBV2, the J gene TRBJ2-5; 10 positions match TRBD1. V shed 4 bases and J 3 bases; nucleotides not matched to a gene: 5. Germline CDR1 reads SNHLY; CDR2 reads FYNNEI. This CDR3 spans 15 amino acids. For the CDR3, the DNA is TGTGCCAGCAGTGTTTATGGGACAGGGGAAGAGACCCAGTACTTC. Its protein is CASSVYGTGEETQYF.

The chain combines TRBV12-3 or TRBV12-4 with TRBJ2-7, with D maybe TRBD1 (7 bases). The CDR3 has 13 residues. Trimming pared 4 bases from V and 3 bases from J, leaving 10 bases between. The CDR3 reads CASSWRGLYEQYF. CDR3 sequence (DNA): TGTGCCAGCAGTTGGAGGGGGCTCTACGAGCAGTACTTC.

The rearrangement links TRBV19 to TRBJ1-5, with D maybe TRBD1 (5 bases). CDR3 size: 12 residues. Between the trimmed V and J ends, which lost 4 bases and 5 bases, there was a span of 6 bases. The germline V gene encodes CDR1 LNHDA and CDR2 SQIVND (reference sequence). CDR3 sequence (DNA): TGTGCCAGTAGTAAGGGGCATCAGCCCCAGCATTTT. It codes for CASSKGHQPQHF.

The chain joins TRBV5-1 to TRBJ1-1; no reliable D call. Germline V gives CDR1 SGHRS, CDR2 YFSETQ. This CDR3 is built from 12 residues. The ends were cut back, 0 bases at V and 8 bases at J, with 8 bases in the middle. The CDR3 is CASSLAGNEAFF. CDR3 in DNA: TGCGCCAGCAGCTTGGCAGGCAACGAAGCTTTCTTT.

The sample holds one count of this clonotype. V and J are TRBV20-1 and TRBJ1-2, with TRBD1 identical over 9 bases. The CDR3 contains 14 residues. V shed 6 bases, J shed 9 bases, and the junction held 14 bases outside the gene matches. The V gene's germline CDR1 is DFQATT and CDR2 SNEGSKA (reference sequence). CDR3 amino acids: CSAEPGQGTLRYTF. CDR3 nucleotides: TGCAGTGCAGAACCGGGACAGGGTACTCTTCGCTACACCTTC.

This clonotype was observed many times. This chain joins TRBV5-4 and TRBJ2-1, with TRBD2 matching 9 bases. Germline V gene lookup returns CDR1 SGHNT and CDR2 YYREEE (reference sequence). CDR3 length: 15 residues. Trimming at V came to 4 bases and at J to 6 bases, leaving 8 bases not matched to a gene. The CDR3 DNA reads as TGTGCCAGCAGCCCTAGACTAGCGGACTTCAATGAGCAGTTCTTC. Translated: CASSPRLADFNEQFF.

The V gene is TRBV11-2, the J gene TRBJ2-1; D remains ambiguous. This CDR3 is built from 14 residues. In germline, CDR1 is SGHAT, CDR2 FQNNGV. V gave up 6 bases and J gave up 7 bases, with 16 bases separating them. This CDR3 reads CASRPALGWNEQFF. CDR3 coding DNA: TGTGCCAGCAGACCAGCCCTAGGGTGGAATGAGCAGTTCTTC. The full variable domain, with the rest looked up from reference TRBV11-2 and TRBJ2-1, is EAGVAQSPRYKIIEKRQSVAFWCNPISGHATLYWYQQILGQGPKLLIQFQNNGVVDDSQLPKDRFSAERLKGVDSTLKIQPAKLEDSAVYLCASRPALGWNEQFFGPGTRLTVL.

This clonotype was detected ten times or more. V gene TRBV7-2 combines with J gene TRBJ1-1, with D perhaps TRBD1 (6 bases). V gave up 5 bases and J gave up 8 bases, with 15 bases separating them. The CDR3 runs to 13 residues. Germline lookup yields CDR1 SGHTA and CDR2 FQGNSA. CDR3 sequence reads: CASSQGPRAEAFF. For the CDR3, the DNA is TGTGCCAGCAGCCAGGGGCCCCGGGCGGAAGCTTTCTTT.

CDR3: CASSPTRTGYNYGYTF. The CDR3 coding sequence is TGTGCCAGCAGCCCTACCCGGACAGGGTATAACTATGGCTACACCTTC. The rearrangement links TRBV7-2 to TRBJ1-2, with 8 bases lining up with TRBD1. The CDR3 consists of 16 residues. Trimming cost V 5 bases and J 1 base; bases outside gene matches: 9. The V gene's germline CDR1 is SGHTA and CDR2 FQGNSA.

The chain uses TRBV28 and TRBJ2-7, with 9 nucleotides matching TRBD1. CDR3 length equals 15 residues. The J segment lost 4 bases and the V segment lost 0 bases, leaving 4 bases of the junction unmatched. Per germline, CDR1 MDHEN and CDR2 SYDVKM. The CDR3 reads CASSLWGQGRYEQYF. For the CDR3, the DNA is TGTGCCAGCAGTTTATGGGGACAGGGAAGGTACGAGCAGTACTTC.

This chain links TRBV19 with TRBJ2-2; TRBD2 agrees at 15 bases. Germline CDR1 LNHDA, CDR2 SQIVND (reference sequence). This CDR3 spans 15 amino acids. V lost 8 bases, J lost 4 bases, and 2 bases stayed unmatched. The DNA of the CDR3 is TGTGCCAGTGGGACTAGCGGGAGGAGCACCGGGGAGCTGTTTTTT. Residues: CASGTSGRSTGELFF.

Comment on this clonotype: A much larger clone lies a single base off, so this may be a read error. This chain uses TRBV12-3 or TRBV12-4 with TRBJ1-6, with 7 bases identical to TRBD1. The J segment lost 3 bases and the V segment lost 3 bases, leaving 11 bases of the junction unmatched. The CDR3 length is 18 residues. The CDR3 sequence: CASSLSGGGLFYNSPLHF. For the CDR3, the DNA is TGTGCCAGCAGTTTGTCAGGGGGGGGGCTGTTCTATAATTCACCCCTCCACTTT.

This clonotype has at least ten counts. The chain joins TRBV7-8 to TRBJ2-2, with 10 bases lining up with TRBD1. The CDR3 has 16 residues. V shed 5 bases and J 4 bases; nucleotides not matched to a gene: 7. Germline V CDR1 and CDR2: SGHVS, FQNEAQ. The CDR3 spells CASSQWTGGSTGELFF. Here the CDR3 DNA reads TGTGCCAGCAGCCAATGGACAGGGGGGTCCACCGGGGAGCTGTTTTTT.

This clonotype was picked up a small number of times. The gene calls are TRBV7-9 and TRBJ2-1, with D perhaps matching TRBD1 or TRBD2 (6 bases each). This CDR3 is built from 15 residues. Germline assignment: CDR1 SEHNR and CDR2 FQNEAQ (reference sequence). The germline V and J ends were trimmed by 2 bases and 4 bases, with 12 bases remaining between them. The CDR3 DNA is TGTGCCAGCAGCTTAATGGGGGGCTCTTACAATGAGCAGTTCTTC. Translation: CASSLMGGSYNEQFF. Together with reference TRBV7-9 and TRBJ2-1, the CDR3 gives the full variable domain: DTGVSQNPRHKITKRGQNVTFRCDPISEHNRLYWYRQTLGQGPEFLTYFQNEAQLEKSRLLSDRFSAERPKGSFSTLEIQRTEQGDSAMYLCASSLMGGSYNEQFFGPGTRLTVL.

The chain has TRBV27 and TRBJ2-1; 14 bases match TRBD2. Unmatched junction bases numbered 5, after V lost 8 bases and J lost 11 bases. Germline V gene sequence: CDR1 MNHEY, CDR2 SMNVEV (reference sequence). The CDR3 runs to 13 residues. Written as DNA, the CDR3 is TGTGCCAGCTGGACTAGCGGGGGGCCTAAGCAGTTCTTC. Residues: CASWTSGGPKQFF.

At least ten counts were recorded for this clonotype. This rearrangement joins TRBV7-2 to TRBJ1-5; no clear D gene. There are 12 residues in the CDR3. Germline V CDR1 and CDR2: SGHTA, FQGNSA. Between the trimmed V and J ends, which lost 0 bases and 6 bases, there was a span of 3 bases. Here the CDR3 reads CASSLAFQPQHF. CDR3 bases: TGTGCCAGCAGCTTAGCGTTTCAGCCCCAGCATTTT.

The gene calls are TRBV7-2 and TRBJ2-2, with D perhaps TRBD2 (5 bases). Between the trimmed V and J ends, which lost 5 bases and 6 bases, there was a span of 19 bases. Germline V lookup: CDR1 SGHTA, CDR2 FQGNSA. CDR3 length: 16 residues. CDR3 in amino acids: CASSPQVGLSAGELFF. The CDR3 DNA sequence: TGTGCCAGCAGCCCGCAGGTCGGACTCTCTGCCGGGGAGCTGTTTTTT.

This clonotype was recorded only once. This chain links TRBV3-1 with TRBJ2-7, with 7 positions matching TRBD2. The germline V gene has CDR1 LGHDT and CDR2 YNNKEL (reference sequence). V trimming: 1 base; J trimming: 2 bases; junction bases outside the gene matches: 2. CDR3 length: 14 residues. The CDR3 DNA is TGTGCCAGCAGCCAAGCTAGCGGTCCCTACGAGCAGTACTTC. Translated, it gives CASSQASGPYEQYF.

This clonotype was detected only a few times. J is TRBJ2-1 and V is TRBV23-1, with TRBD1 matching 7 bases. TRBV23-1 is flagged as an ORF with uncertain function. The CDR3 runs to 14 residues. After removal of 5 bases from V and 3 bases from J, the junction contained 4 bases not matched to a gene. Here the CDR3 reads CASSLGQHYNEQFF. CDR3 DNA sequence: TGCGCCAGCAGTTTGGGACAGCACTACAATGAGCAGTTCTTC.

This clonotype has a count of ten or more. The chain recombines TRBV12-3 or TRBV12-4 with TRBJ2-7; either TRBD1 or TRBD2 may supply D (5 bases each). The CDR3 is 14 amino acids. The ends were cut back, 6 bases at V and 2 bases at J, with 14 bases in the middle. CDR3 bases: TGTGCCAGCAGACTCGGGGCAGGGACCTACGAGCAGTACTTC. Protein sequence: CASRLGAGTYEQYF.

This clonotype was seen only a few times. The gene calls are TRBV4-1 and TRBJ2-1, with TRBD2 matching over 11 bases. J gave up 0 bases and V 0 bases, and 4 bases lay outside the gene matches. Germline V gene data show CDR1 as MGHRA and CDR2 as YSYEKL. The CDR3 is 18 residues long. The DNA for the CDR3 is TGCGCCAGCAGCCAAGATACGACTAGCGGGACCTCCTACAATGAGCAGTTCTTC. This encodes CASSQDTTSGTSYNEQFF.

This rearrangement joins TRBV7-2 to TRBJ2-7; D is tentatively TRBD1 or TRBD2 (5 bases each). The V and J ends lost 3 bases and 3 bases respectively, with 15 bases between them. Germline loops: CDR1 SGHTA, CDR2 FQGNSA. CDR3 length: 15 amino acids. CDR3 in DNA: TGTGCCAGCAGCTTTGGCGACAGACTAAACTACGAGCAGTACTTC. Translating it yields CASSFGDRLNYEQYF. Complete variable domain (other parts from reference TRBV7-2 and TRBJ2-7): GAGVSQSPSNKVTEKGKDVELRCDPISGHTALYWYRQSLGQGLEFLIYFQGNSAPDKSGLPSDRFSAERTGGSVSTLTIQRTQQEDSAVYLCASSFGDRLNYEQYFGPGTRLTVT.

The chain employs TRBV15 and TRBJ1-2; possible D gene TRBD1, 6 bases. The CDR3 consists of 15 residues. Germline V gives CDR1 LNHNV, CDR2 YYDKDF (reference sequence). The germline V and J ends were trimmed by 0 bases and 0 bases, with 8 bases remaining between them. The CDR3 coding sequence is TGTGCCACCAGCAGAGAACAGGGCGCTAACTATGGCTACACCTTC. Its protein product is CATSREQGANYGYTF.

This chain uses TRBV11-2 with TRBJ2-7; 9 bases agree with TRBD1. CDR1 is SGHAT and CDR2 is FQNNGV in the germline V gene. V lost 5 bases, J lost 6 bases, and 14 bases stayed unmatched. This CDR3 spans 16 amino acids. The CDR3 spells CASSPSLGTGLREQYF. The CDR3 nucleotides read TGTGCCAGCAGCCCCTCTCTGGGGACAGGGCTGCGCGAGCAGTACTTC.

As concerns this clonotype: A read error may produce the germline difference seen at one junction end. This sequence joins TRBV4-1 and TRBJ1-1; tentatively, D is TRBD1 (5 bases). In germline, CDR1 is MGHRA, CDR2 YSYEKL. This CDR3 has 15 residues. The CDR3 here is CASSQAVGGNTEAFF. The DNA of the CDR3 is TGTGCCAGCAGCCAAGCGGTCGGGGGGAACACTGAAGCTTTCTTT.